This T cell receptor beta chain originates from a study of blood T cell repertoires in COVID-19. Overall study context: Material from acute and convalescent COVID-19 was sourced from the United States, Italy and Spain. The cDNA or gDNA used as material had been derived from T cells, B-cell-depleted T cells, or PBMCs.

The protocol was immunoSEQ multiplex PCR, while the TCRdb copy is restricted to in-frame clones and leaves out a portion. The table records under 200,000 clones, 80% of them present only once. Germline loops: CDR1 MDHEN, CDR2 SYDVKM. V lost 2 bases and J 5 bases, leaving 13 bases between the germline ends. CDR3 length equals 14 residues. Sequenced input: peripheral blood. J is TRBJ2-7 and V is TRBV28, with D possibly matching TRBD1 (5 bases). This clonotype was sampled from a man in his sixties with acute or convalescent COVID-19. CDR3 in amino acids: CASSLQGRWNEQYF. In DNA form, the CDR3 reads TGTGCCAGCAGTTTACAGGGAAGGTGGAACGAGCAGTACTTC.